This T cell receptor (beta chain) stems from a study of monozygotic twins with inflammatory bowel disease. Study observations and caveats: Patient repertoires may have gained variability from differing immunosuppressive treatments. Sharing of clonotypes with others was lower in IBD patients than in healthy twins, and this was especially so with disease activity.

The CDR3 has 13 amino acids. Germline CDR1 LGHDT, CDR2 YNNKEL (reference sequence). Regarding this clonotype: Its cognate antigen is unknown.

TCRdb reprocessed the 5' RACE reads and keeps a single row for each CDR3 protein, giving no DNA. The sample has 150,000 to 200,000 distinct CDR3 sequences; the top ten hold 2.4%. The sequenced sample consisted of blood. This chain uses TRBV3-1 with TRBJ1-6. This receptor was taken from a human donor with ulcerative colitis or Crohn's disease, or a healthy co-twin of an affected twin (not recorded which). This chain's CDR3 is CASSQFNGVSLHF. The variable domain in full, with the rest retrieved from reference TRBV3-1 and TRBJ1-6, is DTAVSQTPKYLVTQMGNDKSIKCEQNLGHDTMYWYKQDSKKFLKIMFSYNNKELIINETVPNRFSPKSPDKAHLNLHINSLELGDSAVYFCASSQFNGVSLHFGNGTRLTVT.